Listed below are T cell receptor beta chains from one sample, sequenced in a study of radiation and T cells in renal cell carcinoma. TCRdb's copy holds only in-frame clones and misses some; the assay was immunoSEQ multiplex PCR. There are roughly 100,000 clones in the sample; 80% to 90% occur only once, and less than 10% lies in the top ten. The material was blood, obtained from a patient whose treatment included radiotherapy and nephrectomy. Receptors were obtained from a man in his forties or fifties with renal cell carcinoma. CDR3s include the opening cysteine and the closing phenylalanine or tryptophan. A D gene is named only where the DNA matches it firmly. The size of a clone is reported for some rows only, either as once, few or many, or as a class for expanded clones.

CSGRLNTEAFF	TGCAGTGGACGGTTGAACACTGAAGCTTTCTTT	few	TRBV20-1	NA	TRBJ1-1
CATSRDAGTSYGYTF	TGTGCCACCAGCAGAGACGCAGGGACCTCCTATGGCTACACCTTC	NA	TRBV15	NA	TRBJ1-2
CASSQGRATNEKLFF	TGCGCCAGCAGCCAAGGAAGAGCAACTAATGAAAAACTGTTTTTT	NA	TRBV4-3	NA	TRBJ1-4
CASSGIGQYAEAFF	TGTGCCAGCAGCGGAATTGGACAGTACGCTGAAGCTTTCTTT	once	TRBV7-9	NA	TRBJ1-1
CSVELLRQGEQFF	TGCAGCGTTGAACTCCTCCGACAGGGTGAACAGTTCTTC	NA	TRBV29-1	TRBD1	TRBJ2-1
CARSLVGDEWDGLFF	TGTGCCAGAAGCTTGGTGGGGGACGAGTGGGATGGACTGTTTTTT	once	TRBV7-5	NA	TRBJ1-4
CASSRNPGTSHTDTQYF	TGCGCCAGCAGCCGCAACCCCGGGACTAGCCACACAGATACGCAGTATTTT	NA	TRBV4-3	TRBD2	TRBJ2-3
CASSLLAGDTDTQYF	TGCGCCAGCAGCTTACTAGCGGGGGACACAGATACGCAGTATTTT	NA	TRBV5-1	TRBD2	TRBJ2-3
CASSPPDRGDYNEQFF	TGTGCCAGCTCACCACCGGACAGGGGGGACTACAATGAGCAGTTCTTC	once	TRBV18	TRBD1	TRBJ2-1
CASSLGKGAGVAKNIQYF	TGTGCCAGCAGCTTGGGGAAGGGAGCGGGAGTGGCCAAAAACATTCAGTACTTC	NA	TRBV5-4	TRBD2	TRBJ2-4
CASSFGTGVYEQYF	TGTGCCAGCAGCTTTGGGACAGGGGTCTACGAGCAGTACTTC	NA	TRBV5-5	TRBD1	TRBJ2-7
CAWSVLQGNNEKLFF	TGTGCCTGGAGTGTACTACAGGGCAATAATGAAAAACTGTTTTTT	NA	TRBV30	NA	TRBJ1-4
CASSGGARETQYF	TGTGCCAGCAGCGGGGGGGCCCGGGAGACCCAGTACTTC	NA	TRBV28	TRBD2	TRBJ2-5
CSVEVGAGYTF	TGCAGCGTTGAAGTTGGGGCTGGCTACACCTTC	NA	TRBV29-1	NA	TRBJ1-2
CASSPIADTQYF	TGTGCCAGCAGTCCCATAGCAGATACGCAGTATTTT	few	TRBV6-6	NA	TRBJ2-3
CASSRLTYGYTF	TGTGCCAGCAGCCGTCTAACCTATGGCTACACCTTC	NA	TRBV28	NA	TRBJ1-2
CASSYVTSSYEQYF	TGTGCCAGCAGCTACGTGACTAGCAGCTACGAGCAGTACTTC	NA	TRBV7-2	TRBD2	TRBJ2-7
CASSAAKRGRPF	TGTGCCAGCAGCGCCGCAAAGAGGGGGCGGCCATTT	NA	TRBV21-1	NA	TRBJ1-1
CASRPGTGGEKLFF	TGTGCCAGCAGACCCGGGACAGGGGGCGAAAAACTGTTTTTT	NA	TRBV6-1	TRBD1	TRBJ1-4
CASSQDPTSGGPTDTQYF	TGTGCCAGCAGCCAAGACCCTACTAGCGGGGGCCCCACAGATACGCAGTATTTT	NA	TRBV4-2	TRBD2	TRBJ2-3
CAGSTGGGYGYTF	TGTGCCGGTTCCACAGGGGGTGGCTATGGCTACACCTTC	NA	TRBV19	TRBD1	TRBJ1-2
CATVYLDEQFF	TGTGCCACCGTTTATTTGGATGAGCAGTTCTTC	NA	TRBV19	NA	TRBJ2-1
CASSPGQGGLSETQYF	TGTGCCAGCAGCCCTGGACAGGGTGGTTTAAGCGAGACCCAGTACTTC	NA	TRBV7-9	TRBD1	TRBJ2-5
CASSERTREKLFF	TGTGCCAGCAGTGAAAGAACCCGGGAAAAACTGTTTTTT	NA	TRBV6-1	NA	TRBJ1-4
CASSEGSILNEQFF	TGTGCCAGCAGTGAAGGTAGCATCCTCAATGAGCAGTTCTTC	NA	TRBV2	NA	TRBJ2-1
CASSVLGVNTEAFF	TGTGCCAGCAGCGTACTAGGGGTGAACACTGAAGCTTTCTTT	NA	TRBV7-2	NA	TRBJ1-1
CASSDRARQETQYF	TGCGCCAGCAGTGACAGGGCTCGCCAAGAGACCCAGTACTTC	once	TRBV10-2	NA	TRBJ2-5
CASSEWDRGPEEQYF	TGTGCCAGCAGTGAATGGGACAGGGGGCCGGAGGAGCAGTACTTC	NA	TRBV2	TRBD1	TRBJ2-7
CSARVSYEQYF	TGCAGCGCGAGGGTCTCCTACGAGCAGTACTTC	NA	TRBV29-1	NA	TRBJ2-7
CASTGAGPTDTQYF	TGTGCCAGCACGGGGGCGGGGCCCACAGATACGCAGTATTTT	NA	TRBV6-5	NA	TRBJ2-3
CASSSRTSSYNEQFF	TGCGCCAGCAGCTCTCGGACGAGCTCCTACAATGAGCAGTTCTTC	NA	TRBV5-1	NA	TRBJ2-1
CASSLEGPRRGEKLFF	TGTGCCAGCAGTTTAGAAGGGCCGAGGCGAGGGGAAAAACTGTTTTTT	NA	TRBV27	NA	TRBJ1-4
CASSLARGDTGELFF	TGCGCCAGCAGCTTGGCCAGGGGCGACACCGGGGAGCTGTTTTTT	once	TRBV5-1	NA	TRBJ2-2
CASSVDSQLTAFF	TGTGCCAGCAGCGTGGACAGCCAACTTACAGCTTTCTTT	NA	TRBV7-2	NA	TRBJ1-1
CASSAESRETQYF	TGTGCTAGCAGCGCCGAATCCCGGGAGACCCAGTACTTC	once	TRBV7-7	NA	TRBJ2-5
CTSQRGGENTGELFF	TGTACCAGCCAAAGGGGCGGGGAAAACACCGGGGAGCTGTTTTTT	NA	TRBV6-6	NA	TRBJ2-2
CASSLLQGEAFF	TGTGCCAGCAGCTTACTGCAGGGGGAAGCTTTCTTT	few	TRBV7-9	NA	TRBJ1-1
CASSSLNVTWYINTGELFF	TGTGCCAGCAGTTCACTCAACGTTACGTGGTATATCAACACCGGGGAGCTGTTTTTT	NA	TRBV28	NA	TRBJ2-2
CASSRTGPSSYNEQFF	TGCGCCAGCAGCCGGACAGGCCCTAGCTCCTACAATGAGCAGTTCTTC	once	TRBV5-1	TRBD1	TRBJ2-1
CASSSQAGGENEQYF	TGTGCCAGCAGCTCCCAAGCTGGGGGGGAAAACGAGCAGTACTTC	NA	TRBV7-2	TRBD2	TRBJ2-7
CAWRWGLNTEAFF	TGTGCCTGGAGGTGGGGGCTGAACACTGAAGCTTTCTTT	medium-sized	TRBV30	NA	TRBJ1-1
CASSGSGPYNEQFF	TGTGCCAGCAGCGGTAGCGGACCCTACAATGAGCAGTTCTTC	NA	TRBV9	NA	TRBJ2-1
CASSQLGGSSSNEQFF	TGTGCCAGCAGCCAGTTAGGCGGGAGTTCCTCCAATGAGCAGTTCTTC	NA	TRBV28	TRBD2	TRBJ2-1
CASSSGGREGPGEQFF	TGCGCCAGCAGCTCTGGGGGACGGGAGGGCCCTGGTGAGCAGTTCTTC	NA	TRBV5-1	TRBD2	TRBJ2-1
CASSVGPTQETQYF	TGTGCCAGCAGCGTCGGACCGACCCAAGAGACCCAGTACTTC	NA	TRBV9	NA	TRBJ2-5
CASSSRQGSSLMGEKLFF	TGTGCCAGCAGCTCCCGACAGGGAAGCTCCCTCATGGGTGAAAAACTGTTTTTT	NA	TRBV5-4	TRBD1	TRBJ1-4
CASSSNTGTTDTQYF	TGTGCCAGCAGCTCTAATACAGGGACCACAGATACGCAGTATTTT	NA	TRBV7-2	NA	TRBJ2-3
CASSMADRGDSPLHF	TGTGCCAGTAGTATGGCCGACAGGGGTGATTCACCCCTCCACTTT	NA	TRBV19	TRBD1	TRBJ1-6
CASSKSALEGGSNQPQHF	TGTGCCAGCAGCAAAAGCGCCCTGGAGGGGGGGAGCAATCAGCCCCAGCATTTT	NA	TRBV21-1	NA	TRBJ1-5
CASSQDFDTQYF	TGTGCCAGCAGCCAAGATTTCGATACGCAGTATTTT	once	TRBV4-2	NA	TRBJ2-3
CASSALGQGGEGYTF	TGTGCCAGCAGCGCATTGGGACAGGGAGGGGAAGGCTACACCTTC	NA	TRBV9	TRBD1	TRBJ1-2
CAWRRAGGWTGELFF	TGTGCCTGGAGAAGGGCGGGAGGGTGGACCGGGGAGCTGTTTTTT	NA	TRBV30	TRBD2	TRBJ2-2
CASSPDPSYEQYF	TGTGCCAGCAGCCCGGACCCTTCCTACGAGCAGTACTTC	few	TRBV5-4	NA	TRBJ2-7
CASSQEVLAGVGDTQYF	TGTGCCAGCAGCCAAGAAGTACTAGCGGGAGTTGGCGATACGCAGTATTTT	NA	TRBV4-2	TRBD2	TRBJ2-3
CASRPYFLAGDTYEQFF	TGTGCCAGCAGACCATATTTCCTAGCGGGAGATACATATGAGCAGTTCTTC	NA	TRBV2	TRBD2	TRBJ2-1
CASSPRGAREQFF	TGTGCCAGCAGCCCCCGCGGGGCCAGAGAGCAGTTCTTC	NA	TRBV7-9	NA	TRBJ2-1
CASSLVDGTDEQYF	TGTGCCAGCAGCTTGGTAGACGGGACGGACGAGCAGTACTTC	NA	TRBV5-4	NA	TRBJ2-7
CASHGTGGTGELFF	TGCGCCAGCCACGGGACAGGGGGCACCGGGGAGCTGTTTTTT	NA	TRBV5-1	TRBD1	TRBJ2-2
CAISESGQDHGYTF	TGTGCCATCAGTGAGTCGGGACAGGATCATGGCTACACCTTC	NA	TRBV10-3	TRBD1	TRBJ1-2
CAISNRDPTGELFF	TGTGCCATCAGTAATAGGGATCCCACCGGGGAGCTGTTTTTT	NA	TRBV10-3	NA	TRBJ2-2